Listed here are 4 T cell receptor beta chains from one sample, sequenced in a study of PD-1 blockade in classical Hodgkin lymphoma (TCRdb year 2020). The time point label here, explained by the study, means: cycle 1 day 1 (C1D1), immediately before nivolumab initiation. Relapse after autologous stem cell transplantation had occurred in all trial patients, and cohorts A, B and C were distinguished by prior brentuximab vedotin exposure. Receptor libraries were prepared by the immunoSEQ multiplex PCR assay. Here the immuneACCESS table is served through TCRdb, limited to in-frame sequences with V and J called. Missing clones are a known gap in these copies; in checked studies unresolved V genes cover under half, and the rest lacks a known reason. This sample gives some 10,000 clones in total; around 83% of them show up just once. About 29% of the sample rests with the top ten. Sequenced material: peripheral blood mononuclear cells (PBMCs), taken at baseline. These receptors were obtained from a human donor with classical Hodgkin lymphoma.

The chain has TRBV7-2 and TRBJ2-1; D might be TRBD1 (5 bases). V lost 3 bases and J 5 bases, leaving 8 bases between the germline ends. CDR3 length: 13 residues. Per the germline V gene, CDR1 is SGHTA and CDR2 is FQGNSA. In DNA, the CDR3 is TGTGCCAGCAGCTTGACAGAGGACAATGAGCAGTTCTTC. This sequence encodes CASSLTEDNEQFF.

The CDR3 coding sequence is TGTGCCAGCAGCTCCCCGAAGCCGGGGGAGGTGGACACCGGGGAGCTGTTTTTT. Its protein is CASSSPKPGEVDTGELFF. V gene TRBV7-9 combines with J gene TRBJ2-2, with D possibly matching TRBD2 (6 bases). Between the trimmed V and J ends, which lost 4 bases and 3 bases, there was a span of 21 bases. This CDR3 region has 18 residues. The germline V gene has CDR1 SEHNR and CDR2 FQNEAQ (reference sequence).

The chain links TRBV28 to TRBJ2-1; D is perhaps TRBD2 (6 bases). V was pared by 5 bases and J by 0 bases, with 26 bases between. Germline CDR1 is MDHEN and CDR2 is SYDVKM. This CDR3 contains 20 residues. CDR3 amino acids: CASSHIIMDLAYRSYNEQFF. CDR3 coding DNA: TGTGCCAGCAGTCACATTATTATGGATCTAGCGTACCGCTCCTACAATGAGCAGTTCTTC.

The table lists this clone with a count of one. The chain has TRBV29-1 and TRBJ1-2; 7 bases agree with TRBD1. V shed 3 bases and J 7 bases; nucleotides not matched to a gene: 11. The CDR3 sequence is 14 residues long. The germline CDR1 and CDR2 sequences are SQVTM and ANQGSEA. The CDR3 loop reads CSVDAAGGGGGYTF. CDR3 bases: TGCAGCGTTGACGCGGCAGGGGGAGGAGGTGGCTACACCTTC.